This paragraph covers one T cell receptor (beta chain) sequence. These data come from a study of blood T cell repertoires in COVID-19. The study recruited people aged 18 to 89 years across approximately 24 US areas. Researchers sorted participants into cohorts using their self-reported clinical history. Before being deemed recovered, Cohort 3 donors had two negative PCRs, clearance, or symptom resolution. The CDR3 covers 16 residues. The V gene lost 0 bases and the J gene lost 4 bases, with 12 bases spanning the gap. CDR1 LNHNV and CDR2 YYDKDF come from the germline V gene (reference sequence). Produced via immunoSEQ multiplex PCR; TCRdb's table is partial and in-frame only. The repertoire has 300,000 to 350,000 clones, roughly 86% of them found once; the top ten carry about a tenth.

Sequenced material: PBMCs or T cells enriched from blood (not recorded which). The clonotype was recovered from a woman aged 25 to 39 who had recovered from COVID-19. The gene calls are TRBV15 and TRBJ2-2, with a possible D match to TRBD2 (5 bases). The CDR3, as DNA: TGTGCCACCAGCAGAGATATCGAGGGCCTCACCGGGGAGCTGTTTTTT. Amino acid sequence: CATSRDIEGLTGELFF. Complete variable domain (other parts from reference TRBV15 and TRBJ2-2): DAMVIQNPRYQVTQFGKPVTLSCSQTLNHNVMYWYQQKSSQAPKLLFHYYDKDFNNEADTPDNFQSRRPNTSFCFLDIRSPGLGDTAMYLCATSRDIEGLTGELFFGEGSRLTVL.